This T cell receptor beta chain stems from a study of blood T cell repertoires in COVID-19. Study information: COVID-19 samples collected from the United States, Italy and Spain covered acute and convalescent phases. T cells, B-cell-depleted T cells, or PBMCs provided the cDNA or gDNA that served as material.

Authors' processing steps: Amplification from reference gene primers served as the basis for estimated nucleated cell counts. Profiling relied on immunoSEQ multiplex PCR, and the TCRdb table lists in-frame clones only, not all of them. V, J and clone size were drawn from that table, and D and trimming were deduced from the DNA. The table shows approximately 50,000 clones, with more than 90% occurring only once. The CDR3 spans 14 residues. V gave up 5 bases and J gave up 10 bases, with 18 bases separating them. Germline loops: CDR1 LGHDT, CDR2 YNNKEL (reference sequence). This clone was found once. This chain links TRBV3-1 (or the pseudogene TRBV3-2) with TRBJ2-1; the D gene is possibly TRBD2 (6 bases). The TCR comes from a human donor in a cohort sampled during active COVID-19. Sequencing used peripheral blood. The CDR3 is CASSSQVAGSEQFF. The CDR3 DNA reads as TGTGCCAGCAGCTCCCAGGTGGCGGGATCCGAGCAGTTCTTC.